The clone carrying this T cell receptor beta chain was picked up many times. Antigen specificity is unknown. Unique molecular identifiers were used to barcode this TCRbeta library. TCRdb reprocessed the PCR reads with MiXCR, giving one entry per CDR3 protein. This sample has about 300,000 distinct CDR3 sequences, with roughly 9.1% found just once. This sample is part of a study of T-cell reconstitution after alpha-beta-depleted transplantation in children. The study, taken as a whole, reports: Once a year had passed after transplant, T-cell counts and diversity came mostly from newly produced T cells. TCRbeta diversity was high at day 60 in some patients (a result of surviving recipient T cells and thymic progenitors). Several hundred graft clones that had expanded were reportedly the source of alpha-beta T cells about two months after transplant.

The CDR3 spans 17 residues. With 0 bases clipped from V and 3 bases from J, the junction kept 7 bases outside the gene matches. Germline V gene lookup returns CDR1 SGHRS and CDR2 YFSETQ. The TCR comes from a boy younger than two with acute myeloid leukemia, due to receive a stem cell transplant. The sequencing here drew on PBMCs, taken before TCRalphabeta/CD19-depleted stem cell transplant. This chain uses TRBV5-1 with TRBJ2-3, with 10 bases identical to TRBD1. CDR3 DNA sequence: TGCGCCAGCAGCTTGGGACACCGGGACAGGGGAACAGATACGCAGTATTTT. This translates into CASSLGHRDRGTDTQYF.